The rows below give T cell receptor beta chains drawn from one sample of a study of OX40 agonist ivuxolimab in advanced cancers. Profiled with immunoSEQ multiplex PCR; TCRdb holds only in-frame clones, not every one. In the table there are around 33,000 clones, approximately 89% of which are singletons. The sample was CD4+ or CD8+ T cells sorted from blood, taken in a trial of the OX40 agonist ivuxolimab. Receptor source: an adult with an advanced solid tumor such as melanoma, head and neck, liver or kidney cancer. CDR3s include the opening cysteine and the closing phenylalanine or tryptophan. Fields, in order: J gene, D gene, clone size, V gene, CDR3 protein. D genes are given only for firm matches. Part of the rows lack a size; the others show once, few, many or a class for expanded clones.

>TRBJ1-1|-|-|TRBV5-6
CASSFMRNTEAFF
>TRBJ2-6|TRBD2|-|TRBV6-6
CASTGLAGAGANVLTF
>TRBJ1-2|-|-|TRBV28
CASSLGGNQYGYTF
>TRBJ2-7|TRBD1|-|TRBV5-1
CASSLGATGGFEQYF
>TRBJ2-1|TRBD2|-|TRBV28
CASIASGSGFDNEQFF
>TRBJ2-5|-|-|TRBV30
CAWSVGHQETQYF
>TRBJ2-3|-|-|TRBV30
CAWNPALADTQYF
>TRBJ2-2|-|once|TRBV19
CASLPPGLNTGELFF
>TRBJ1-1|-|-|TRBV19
CASSILTPSAEAFF
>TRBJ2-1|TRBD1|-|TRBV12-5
CASGLGDRANNEQFF
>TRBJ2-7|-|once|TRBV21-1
CASSTAGTGPSEQYF
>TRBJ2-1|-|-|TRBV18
CASSPPGGGSYNEQFF
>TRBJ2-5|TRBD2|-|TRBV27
CASSQRGGGTQYF
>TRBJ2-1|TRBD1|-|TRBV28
CASSSGGANYNEQFF
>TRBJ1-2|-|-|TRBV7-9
CASSLPGADGYTF
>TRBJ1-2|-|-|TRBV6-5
CASSSNYGYTF
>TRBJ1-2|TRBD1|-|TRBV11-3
CASSWTRGLGYTF
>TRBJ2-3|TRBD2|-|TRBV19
CASSTRGTSGTDTQYF
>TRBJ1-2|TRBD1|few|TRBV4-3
CASSRTDRSFYGYTF
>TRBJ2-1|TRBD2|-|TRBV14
CASRGGNEQFF
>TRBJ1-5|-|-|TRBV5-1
CASSLAGNQPQHF
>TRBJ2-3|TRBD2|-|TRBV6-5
CASSYNGGRADTQYF
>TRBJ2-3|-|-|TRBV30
CAWSVFRVGSRDTQYF
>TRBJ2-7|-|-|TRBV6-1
CAATKVMASYEQYF
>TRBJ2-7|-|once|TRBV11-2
CASSLVAVSSYEQYF
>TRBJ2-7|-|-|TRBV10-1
CASSEGLYYEQYF
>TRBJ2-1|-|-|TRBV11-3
CASSFEESSYNEQFF
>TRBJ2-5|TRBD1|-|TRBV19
CASSKTGAKMETQYF
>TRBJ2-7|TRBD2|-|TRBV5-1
CASSPRTSGRSVISGEQYF
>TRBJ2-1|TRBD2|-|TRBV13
CASSLPGTSAPSFYNEQFF
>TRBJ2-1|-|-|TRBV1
CTSSQDISGSNNEQFF
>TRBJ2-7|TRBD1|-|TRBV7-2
CASSSGTGGVYEQYF
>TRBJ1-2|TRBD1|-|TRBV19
CASADRGSSSYGYTF
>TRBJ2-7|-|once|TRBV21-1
CASNPVDEQYF
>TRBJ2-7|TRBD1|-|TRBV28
CASSLHSGGLVYEQYF
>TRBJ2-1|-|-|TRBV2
CASSGEGGQSSYNEQFF
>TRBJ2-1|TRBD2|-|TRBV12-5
CASGLVTGREVTNEQFF
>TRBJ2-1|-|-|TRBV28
CASSAGEQFF
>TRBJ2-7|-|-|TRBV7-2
CASREGPGRTYGQYF
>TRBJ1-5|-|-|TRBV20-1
CSAGGAGASF
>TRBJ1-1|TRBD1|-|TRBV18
CASSPDRGGTEAFF
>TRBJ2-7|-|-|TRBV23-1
CASSRQGRNYEQYF
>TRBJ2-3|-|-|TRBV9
CASSVEGIRTDTQYF
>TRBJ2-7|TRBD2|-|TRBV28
CASRLAGTEQYF
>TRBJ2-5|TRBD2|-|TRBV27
CASSLFGLAGGYQETQYF
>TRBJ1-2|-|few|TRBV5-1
CASSPGTTNYGYTF
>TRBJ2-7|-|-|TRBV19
CASSSQPTYEQYF
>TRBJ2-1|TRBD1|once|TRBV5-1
CASSPETGDFYNEQFF
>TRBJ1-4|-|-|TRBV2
CASRGTGEKLFF
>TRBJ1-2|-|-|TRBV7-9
CASSLDRQVDRYTF
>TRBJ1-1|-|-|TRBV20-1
CSARRDQAFF
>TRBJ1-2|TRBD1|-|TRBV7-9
CASSFPDREGNGYTF
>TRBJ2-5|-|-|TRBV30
CAWAGRGGETQYF